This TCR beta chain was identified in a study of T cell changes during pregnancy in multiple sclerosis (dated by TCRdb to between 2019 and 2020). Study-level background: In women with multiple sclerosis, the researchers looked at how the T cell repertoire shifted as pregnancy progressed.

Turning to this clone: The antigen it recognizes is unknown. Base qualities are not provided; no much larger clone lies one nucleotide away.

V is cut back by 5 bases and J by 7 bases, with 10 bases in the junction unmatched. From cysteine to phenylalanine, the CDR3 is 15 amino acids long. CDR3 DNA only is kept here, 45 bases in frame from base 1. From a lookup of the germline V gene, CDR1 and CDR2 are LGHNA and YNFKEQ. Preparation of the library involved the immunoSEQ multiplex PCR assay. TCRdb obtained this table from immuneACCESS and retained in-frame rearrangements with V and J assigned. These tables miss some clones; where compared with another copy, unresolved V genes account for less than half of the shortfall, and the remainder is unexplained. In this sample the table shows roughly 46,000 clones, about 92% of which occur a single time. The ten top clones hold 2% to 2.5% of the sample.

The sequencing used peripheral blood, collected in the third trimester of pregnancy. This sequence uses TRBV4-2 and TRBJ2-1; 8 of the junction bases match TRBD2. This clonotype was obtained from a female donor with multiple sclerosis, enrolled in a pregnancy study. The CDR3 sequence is CASSERGSGVNEQFF. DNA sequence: TGTGCCAGCAGCGAACGTGGTAGCGGGGTTAATGAGCAGTTCTTC.